The present T cell receptor (beta chain) was sequenced within a study of blood T cells in healthy people across ages. Study results and caveats: Strong correlation was found linking TCR beta diversity to naive T cell percentage. PBMCs that were unsorted prevented a conclusive naive versus antigen-experienced comparison.

Using a J-beta primer mix together with a sample-barcoded 5' primer, a second PCR was run for about 7 to 12 cycles. Each cDNA molecule was tagged by a template-switch adaptor that had 12 random nucleotides. Using its own MiXCR run on the 5' RACE reads, TCRdb lists one record per CDR3 protein. Of roughly 800,000 distinct CDR3 sequences listed, 25% were seen once; the top ten hold 8% to 10%. With regard to this clonotype: Its antigen is unknown.

Researchers collected 9 to 10 milliliters of peripheral blood from every single donor. Germline V gene lookup returns CDR1 LGHNA and CDR2 YNFKEQ. V trimming: 3 bases; J trimming: 3 bases; junction bases outside the gene matches: 6. The CDR3 is 15 amino acids. These data were also filed under a second study, of T cells of mothers and their children.

The rearrangement links TRBV4-2 to TRBJ2-7, with 9 bases fitting TRBD2. The TCR originated in a boy aged 5-17 years in good health. Specimen: blood. The CDR3 nucleotides are TGTGCCAGCAGCCAGTCGACTAGCGGCCTCTACGAGCAGTACTTC. Protein product: CASSQSTSGLYEQYF.